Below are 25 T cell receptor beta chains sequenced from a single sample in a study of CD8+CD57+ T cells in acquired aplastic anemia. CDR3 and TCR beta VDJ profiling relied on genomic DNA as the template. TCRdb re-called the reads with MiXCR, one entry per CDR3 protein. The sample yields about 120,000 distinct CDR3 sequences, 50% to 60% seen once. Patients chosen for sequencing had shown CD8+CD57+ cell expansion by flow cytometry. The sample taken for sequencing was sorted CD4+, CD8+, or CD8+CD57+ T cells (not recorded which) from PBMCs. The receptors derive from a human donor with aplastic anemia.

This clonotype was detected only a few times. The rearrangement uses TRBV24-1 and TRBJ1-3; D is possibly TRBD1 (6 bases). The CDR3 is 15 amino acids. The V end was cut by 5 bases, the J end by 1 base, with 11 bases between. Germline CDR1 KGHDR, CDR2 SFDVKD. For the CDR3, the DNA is TGTGCCACCAGTGGAACAGGGCCGTCTGGAAACACCATATATTTT. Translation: CATSGTGPSGNTIYF.

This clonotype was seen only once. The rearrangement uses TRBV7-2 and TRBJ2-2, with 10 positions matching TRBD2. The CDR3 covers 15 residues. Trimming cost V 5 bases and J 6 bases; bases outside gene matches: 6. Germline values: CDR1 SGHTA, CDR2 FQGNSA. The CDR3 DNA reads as TGTGCCAGCAGCAAAAGCGGGAGGGGCGCCGGGGAGCTGTTTTTT. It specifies CASSKSGRGAGELFF.

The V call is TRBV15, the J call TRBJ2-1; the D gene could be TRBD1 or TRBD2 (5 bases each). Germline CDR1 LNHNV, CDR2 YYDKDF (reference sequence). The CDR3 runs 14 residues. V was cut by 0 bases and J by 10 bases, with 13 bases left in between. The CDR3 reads CATSRDGGMGEQFF. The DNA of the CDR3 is TGTGCCACCAGCAGAGATGGGGGAATGGGAGAGCAGTTCTTC.

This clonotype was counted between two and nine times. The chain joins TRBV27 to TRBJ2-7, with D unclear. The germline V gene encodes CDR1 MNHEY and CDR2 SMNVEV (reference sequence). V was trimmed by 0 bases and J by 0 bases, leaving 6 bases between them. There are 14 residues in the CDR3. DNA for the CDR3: TGTGCCAGCAGTTTATCGAGAGTCTCCTACGAGCAGTACTTC. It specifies CASSLSRVSYEQYF.

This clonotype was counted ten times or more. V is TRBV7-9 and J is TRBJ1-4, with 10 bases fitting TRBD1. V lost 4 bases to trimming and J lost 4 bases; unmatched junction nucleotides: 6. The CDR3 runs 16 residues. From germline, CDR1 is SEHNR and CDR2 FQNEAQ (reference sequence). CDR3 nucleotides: TGTGCCAGCAGCTCGTTTGGACAGGGGGATAATGAAAAACTGTTTTTT. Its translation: CASSSFGQGDNEKLFF.

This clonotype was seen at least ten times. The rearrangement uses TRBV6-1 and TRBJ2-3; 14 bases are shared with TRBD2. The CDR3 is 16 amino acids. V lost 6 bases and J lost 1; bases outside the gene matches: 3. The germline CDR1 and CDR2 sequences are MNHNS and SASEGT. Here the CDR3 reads CASSLTSGGGTDTQYF. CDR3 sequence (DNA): TGTGCCAGCAGCTTGACTAGCGGGGGGGGCACAGATACGCAGTATTTT.

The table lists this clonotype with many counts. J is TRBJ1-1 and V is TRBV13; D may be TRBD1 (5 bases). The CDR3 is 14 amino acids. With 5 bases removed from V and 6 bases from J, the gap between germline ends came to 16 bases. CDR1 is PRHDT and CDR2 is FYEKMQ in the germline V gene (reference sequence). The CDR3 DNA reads TGTGCCAGCAGCCCAGTCTCTGGGACGGCTGAAGCTTTCTTT. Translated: CASSPVSGTAEAFF.

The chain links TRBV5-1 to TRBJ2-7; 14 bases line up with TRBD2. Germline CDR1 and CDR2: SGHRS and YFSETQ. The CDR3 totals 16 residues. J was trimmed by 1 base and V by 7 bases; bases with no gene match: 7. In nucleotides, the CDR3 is TGCGCCAGCGTACGGACTAGCGGGGGGCAGTCCTACGAGCAGTACTTC. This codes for CASVRTSGGQSYEQYF.

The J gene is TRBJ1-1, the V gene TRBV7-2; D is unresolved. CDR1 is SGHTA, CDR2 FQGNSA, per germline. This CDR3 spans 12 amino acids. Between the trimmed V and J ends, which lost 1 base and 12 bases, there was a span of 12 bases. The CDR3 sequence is CASSLDDTLPFF. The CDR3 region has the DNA TGTGCCAGCAGCTTAGATGACACGCTCCCTTTCTTT.

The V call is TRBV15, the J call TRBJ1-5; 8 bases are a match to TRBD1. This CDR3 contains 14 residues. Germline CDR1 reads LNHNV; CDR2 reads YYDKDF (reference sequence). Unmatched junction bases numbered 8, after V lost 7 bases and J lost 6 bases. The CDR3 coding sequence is TGTGCCACCACGACAGGGGTATGGGGTCAGCCCCAGCATTTT. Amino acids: CATTTGVWGQPQHF.

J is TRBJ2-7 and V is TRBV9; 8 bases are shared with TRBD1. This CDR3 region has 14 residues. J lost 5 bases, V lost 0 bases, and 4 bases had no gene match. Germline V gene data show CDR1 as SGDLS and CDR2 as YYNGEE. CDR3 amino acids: CASSVGGQGDEQYF. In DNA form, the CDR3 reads TGTGCCAGCAGCGTAGGAGGACAGGGTGACGAGCAGTACTTC.

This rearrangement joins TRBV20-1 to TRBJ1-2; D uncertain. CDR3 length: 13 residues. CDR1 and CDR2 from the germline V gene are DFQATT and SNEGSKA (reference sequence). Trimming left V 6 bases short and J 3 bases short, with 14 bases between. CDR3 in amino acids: CSAIGGRDYGYTF. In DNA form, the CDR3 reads TGCAGTGCCATAGGTGGTCGCGACTATGGCTACACCTTC.

The CDR3 region has the DNA TGTGCCATCAGACAGAGCTCCTATAATTCACCCCTCCACTTT. It is translated as CAIRQSSYNSPLHF. The chain recombines TRBV10-3 with TRBJ1-6, with D hard to call. The CDR3 sequence is 14 residues long. From germline, CDR1 is ENHRY and CDR2 SYGVKD. Trimming shortened V by 6 bases and J by 0 bases, and 6 bases separated the two germline ends.

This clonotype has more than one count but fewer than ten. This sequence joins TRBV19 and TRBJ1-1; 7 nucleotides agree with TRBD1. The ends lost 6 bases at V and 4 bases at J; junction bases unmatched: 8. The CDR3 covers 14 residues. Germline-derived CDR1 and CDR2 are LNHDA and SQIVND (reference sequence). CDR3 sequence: CASRDPRDSTEAFF. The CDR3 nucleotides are TGTGCCAGTAGGGACCCTCGGGACAGCACTGAAGCTTTCTTT.

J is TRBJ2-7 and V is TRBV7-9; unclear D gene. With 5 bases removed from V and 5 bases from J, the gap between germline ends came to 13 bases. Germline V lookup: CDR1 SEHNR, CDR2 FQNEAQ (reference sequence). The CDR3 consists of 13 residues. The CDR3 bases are TGTGCCAGCAGCCCGCGAGTGTCCCACGAGCAGTACTTC. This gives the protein CASSPRVSHEQYF.

The CDR3 nucleotides are TGTGCCATCAGCGAGGTAGGGGGCGAAGAGACCCAGTACTTC. It specifies CAISEVGGEETQYF. The chain carries TRBV10-3 and TRBJ2-5; 7 nucleotides align to TRBD1. This CDR3 comprises 14 residues. Germline assignment: CDR1 ENHRY and CDR2 SYGVKD. V gave up 6 bases and J gave up 3 bases; unmatched junction bases: 7.

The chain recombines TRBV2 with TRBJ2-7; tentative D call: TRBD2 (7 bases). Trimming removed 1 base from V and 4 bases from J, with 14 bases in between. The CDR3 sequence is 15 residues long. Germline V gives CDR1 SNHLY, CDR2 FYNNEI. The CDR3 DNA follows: TGTGCCAGCAGTGAAGGGGTCGCGGGGGCTTACGAGCAGTACTTC. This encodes CASSEGVAGAYEQYF.

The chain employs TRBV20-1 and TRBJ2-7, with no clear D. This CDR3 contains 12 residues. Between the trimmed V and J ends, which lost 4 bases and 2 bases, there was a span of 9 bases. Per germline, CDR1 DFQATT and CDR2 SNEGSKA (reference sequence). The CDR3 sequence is CSATRRAYEQYF. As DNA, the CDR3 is TGCAGTGCTACCCGACGGGCCTACGAGCAGTACTTC.

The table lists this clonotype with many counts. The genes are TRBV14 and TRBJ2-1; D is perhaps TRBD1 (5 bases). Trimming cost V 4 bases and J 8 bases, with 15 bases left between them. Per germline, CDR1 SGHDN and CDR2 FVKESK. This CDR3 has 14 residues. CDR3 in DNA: TGTGCCAGCAGCCGCGCGACAGTGATCCATGAGCAGTTCTTC. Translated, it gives CASSRATVIHEQFF.

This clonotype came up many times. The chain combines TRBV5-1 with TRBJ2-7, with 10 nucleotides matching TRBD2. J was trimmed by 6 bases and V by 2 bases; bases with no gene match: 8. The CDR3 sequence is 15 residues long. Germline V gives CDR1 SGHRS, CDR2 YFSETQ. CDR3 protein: CASSFGSGGLIEQYF. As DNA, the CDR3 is TGCGCCAGCAGCTTCGGTAGCGGGGGGCTGATCGAGCAGTACTTC.

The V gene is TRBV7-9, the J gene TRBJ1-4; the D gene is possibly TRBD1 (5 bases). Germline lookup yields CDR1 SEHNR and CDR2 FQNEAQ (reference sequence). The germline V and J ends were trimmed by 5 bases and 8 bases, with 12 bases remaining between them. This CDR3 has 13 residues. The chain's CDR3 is CASSTDRREKLFF. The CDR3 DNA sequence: TGTGCCAGCAGCACAGACAGACGCGAAAAACTGTTTTTT.

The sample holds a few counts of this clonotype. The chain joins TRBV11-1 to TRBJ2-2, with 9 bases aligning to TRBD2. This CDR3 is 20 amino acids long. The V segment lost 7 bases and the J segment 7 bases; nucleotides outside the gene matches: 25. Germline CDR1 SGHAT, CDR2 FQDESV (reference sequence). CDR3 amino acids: CASTLFLLGSGSNIGGELFF. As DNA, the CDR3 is TGTGCCAGCACTCTTTTCTTATTGGGTAGCGGGAGTAACATTGGCGGGGAGCTGTTTTTT. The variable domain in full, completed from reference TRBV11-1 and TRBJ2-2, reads EAEVAQSPRYKITEKSQAVAFWCDPISGHATLYWYRQILGQGPELLVQFQDESVVDDSQLPKDRFSAERLKGVDSTLKIQPAELGDSAMYLCASTLFLLGSGSNIGGELFFGEGSRLTVL.

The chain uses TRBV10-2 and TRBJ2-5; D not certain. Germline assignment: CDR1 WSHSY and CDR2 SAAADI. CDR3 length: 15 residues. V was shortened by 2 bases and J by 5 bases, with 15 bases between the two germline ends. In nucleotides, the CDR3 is TGCGCCAGCAGTGAGCATAGCCTAGTGCATGAGACCCAGTACTTC. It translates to CASSEHSLVHETQYF.

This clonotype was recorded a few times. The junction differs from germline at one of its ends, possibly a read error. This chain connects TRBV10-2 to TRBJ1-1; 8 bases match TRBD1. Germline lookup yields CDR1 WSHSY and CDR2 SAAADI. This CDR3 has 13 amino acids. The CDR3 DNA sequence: TGTGCCAGCAGTGGACAGGGTAACACTGAAGCTTTCTTT. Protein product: CASSGQGNTEAFF.

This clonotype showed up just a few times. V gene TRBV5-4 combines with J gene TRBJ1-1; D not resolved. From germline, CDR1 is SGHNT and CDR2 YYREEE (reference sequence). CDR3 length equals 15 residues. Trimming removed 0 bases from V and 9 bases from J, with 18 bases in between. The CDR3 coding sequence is TGTGCCAGCAGCTTGGACCGGGGAACAACTATCCAAGCTTTCTTT. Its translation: CASSLDRGTTIQAFF.